This T cell receptor (beta chain) was recorded in a study of shared clonotypes between healthy human individuals. Study results and limitations: Naive subsets generally exceeded memory subsets in estimated richness.

Trimming removed 2 bases from V and 5 bases from J; junction bases left unmatched: 4. The CDR3 totals 14 residues. CDR1 is MDHEN and CDR2 is SYDVKM in the germline V gene. Remarks on this clone: Its antigen is still unknown.

Sorted-subset replicate PCRs used around 200 ng of genomic DNA. This amount corresponded to approximately 30,000 T cell genomes. Sequenced by immunoSEQ multiplex PCR; TCRdb stores in-frame clones only, minus some. The sample carries about 2.1 million clones, approximately 92% recorded once. Positive CCR7 selection of CD45RO-negative cells yielded the naive CD8 cells, and terminally differentiated effector memory CD45RA+ cells were excluded. Material: naive CD8+ T cells from PBMCs. V usage is TRBV28 and J usage is TRBJ2-7; 9 nucleotides agree with TRBD1. The source is a man younger than 35 in good health. Some clones in this sample may be carry-over from other donors' samples. The CDR3 protein is CASSLTDRGHEQYF. As DNA, the CDR3 is TGTGCCAGCAGTTTAACGGACAGGGGCCACGAGCAGTACTTC.